Sequencing of this T cell receptor beta chain was carried out in a study of blood T cell repertoires in COVID-19. Study as a whole: Whether acute or convalescent, the COVID-19 samples came from the United States, Italy and Spain. T cells, B-cell-depleted T cells, or PBMCs supplied cDNA or gDNA.

Trimming took 6 bases from V and 3 from J, leaving 12 bases between them. This CDR3 has 14 residues. From germline, CDR1 is MNHEY and CDR2 SMNVEV (reference sequence). In the study's own analysis: Quantification of nucleated cells was approximated via reference gene primer amplification. Clones were read by immunoSEQ multiplex PCR, and TCRdb kept only the in-frame ones, dropping some. The DNA gave D and trimming, while V, J and clone size come from that table. The table includes 200,000 to 250,000 clones, 70% to 90% detected once. This TCR was sampled from a woman aged 25 to 39 who had recovered from COVID-19. The sample comprised peripheral blood. The genes are TRBV27 and TRBJ2-1, with D tentatively TRBD1 (5 bases). The CDR3 loop reads CASRKTTGYNEQFF. DNA for the CDR3: TGTGCCAGCAGGAAAACAACAGGCTACAATGAGCAGTTCTTC.